The 13 T cell receptor beta chains below come from one sample, sequenced in a study of post-analysis software for immune sequencing data. For these receptors, no antigen is known. Study findings and constraints: Included in a set of about five TRBV segments more frequent in patients than controls were TRBV5-6, TRBV5-1 and TRBV20-1.

Prepared libraries of TCR beta cDNA carried unique molecular identifiers. TCRdb redid the calling of the PCR reads with MiXCR, one entry per CDR3 protein. Among about 400,000 distinct CDR3 sequences listed, about a third were seen once. Sample: blood. The receptors here all came from a girl aged 5-17 years with multiple sclerosis.

This clonotype was observed a handful of times. Here the CDR3 DNA reads TGCGCCACCCTCCTCAACGAGCAGTACTTC. Amino acid sequence: CATLLNEQYF. The chain has TRBV10-2 and TRBJ2-7; D unclear. Germline V CDR1 and CDR2: WSHSY, SAAADI. V shed 10 bases and J shed 5 bases, with 9 bases lying between them. This CDR3 spans 10 amino acids.

Only a few counts were recorded for this clonotype. The rearrangement links TRBV7-9 to TRBJ1-6, with a weak D call TRBD1 (5 bases). CDR1 and CDR2 (germline): SEHNR, FQNEAQ (reference sequence). Trimming took 5 bases from V and 7 from J, leaving 15 bases between them. This CDR3 spans 15 amino acids. CDR3 region: CASSLSTEPNSPLHF. CDR3 bases: TGTGCCAGCAGCCTCTCGACAGAGCCCAATTCACCCCTCCACTTT.

At least ten counts were recorded for this clonotype. The chain combines TRBV20-1 with TRBJ2-7; 7 bases fit TRBD1. J was trimmed by 6 bases and V by 3 bases; bases with no gene match: 11. This CDR3 spans 14 amino acids. CDR1 and CDR2 from the germline V gene are DFQATT and SNEGSKA (reference sequence). The CDR3 region has the DNA TGCAGTGCTAGGGGGACAGAGGGAGTTGGCGAGCAGTACTTC. Protein product: CSARGTEGVGEQYF.

The chain carries TRBV7-9 and TRBJ2-3; maybe TRBD1 (6 bases). Germline V gene lookup returns CDR1 SEHNR and CDR2 FQNEAQ (reference sequence). CDR3 size: 19 residues. V dropped 1 base and J dropped 2 bases, with 22 bases sitting between them. Here the CDR3 reads CASSLVWGRRGSDTDTQYF. The DNA of the CDR3 is TGTGCCAGCAGCTTAGTCTGGGGGCGCAGGGGATCGGACACAGATACGCAGTATTTT.

The chain carries TRBV5-6 and TRBJ1-4; TRBD1 might be the D (6 bases). The V end was cut by 0 bases, the J end by 5 bases, with 14 bases between. Germline-derived CDR1 and CDR2 are SGHDT and YYEEEE. The CDR3 length is 16 residues. CDR3 DNA sequence: TGTGCCAGCAGCTTGGAGAGGGGGGAGATCAATGAAAAACTGTTTTTT. Amino acids: CASSLERGEINEKLFF.

The chain combines TRBV29-1 with TRBJ1-2, with 8 bases aligning to TRBD1. Germline V gives CDR1 SQVTM, CDR2 ANQGSEA. The CDR3 sequence is 13 residues long. Trimming cost V 3 bases and J 4 bases; bases outside gene matches: 4. CDR3 sequence: CSVDRGHSYGYTF. In nucleotides, the CDR3 is TGCAGCGTTGACAGGGGGCATAGCTATGGCTACACCTTC.

The J gene is TRBJ2-3, the V gene TRBV7-9; D unresolved. V gave up 4 bases and J gave up 4 bases, with 15 bases separating them. Looked up from germline, CDR1 is SEHNR and CDR2 is FQNEAQ (reference sequence). The length of the CDR3 is 15 residues. DNA of the CDR3: TGTGCCAGCAGCTCTTCTACTCCTGCCGCAGATACGCAGTATTTT. Amino acid sequence: CASSSSTPAADTQYF.

This clonotype was seen a few times. This sequence joins TRBV4-1 and TRBJ1-1; D call uncertain. The CDR3 is 16 amino acids. Germline V gives CDR1 MGHRA, CDR2 YSYEKL. V was clipped by 3 bases and J by 2 bases, with 16 bases between them. DNA for the CDR3: TGCGCCAGCAGCCAGCCCCCTTTGGTCCTCAACACTGAAGCTTTCTTT. This sequence encodes CASSQPPLVLNTEAFF.

This clonotype showed up just a few times. The chain recombines TRBV28 with TRBJ1-6; TRBD1 aligns across 7 bases. Unmatched junction bases numbered 19, after V lost 7 bases and J lost 10 bases. Germline V CDR1 and CDR2: MDHEN, SYDVKM. The CDR3 spans 17 residues. The CDR3 spells CASMFSYVQGPRSPLHF. The CDR3 DNA sequence: TGTGCCAGCATGTTCTCCTACGTACAGGGGCCTAGGTCACCCCTCCACTTT.

This clonotype was recorded a few times. The J gene is TRBJ1-2, the V gene TRBV20-1; 7 nucleotides align to TRBD1. Germline V lookup: CDR1 DFQATT, CDR2 SNEGSKA (reference sequence). The junction had 5 bases not matched to a gene; V was cut back by 3 bases and J by 1 base. The CDR3 has 14 amino acids. CDR3 nucleotides: TGCAGTGCTAGTGGGGACAGCCGTAACTATGGCTACACCTTC. Its protein is CSASGDSRNYGYTF.

The V call is TRBV20-1, the J call TRBJ2-5; no firm D call. This CDR3 region has 17 residues. Trimming cost V 1 base and J 0 bases, with 18 bases left between them. CDR1 and CDR2 (germline): DFQATT, SNEGSKA (reference sequence). CDR3 amino acids: CSARALRLSKYQETQYF. The CDR3 bases are TGCAGTGCTAGAGCTCTCCGGCTCTCTAAGTACCAAGAGACCCAGTACTTC.

The chain couples TRBV5-1 to TRBJ2-7, with 7 bases fitting TRBD1. Trimming cost V 4 bases and J 0 bases; bases outside gene matches: 7. This CDR3 spans 15 amino acids. CDR1 is SGHRS, CDR2 YFSETQ, per germline. This CDR3 reads CASSLQTGSSYEQYF. The CDR3 DNA reads TGCGCCAGCAGCCTCCAGACAGGGAGCTCCTACGAGCAGTACTTC.

The sample holds a few counts of this clonotype. The rearrangement joins TRBV5-1 to TRBJ1-2; no definite D call. Germline CDR1 SGHRS, CDR2 YFSETQ. Deletions cut 0 bases from V and 6 bases from J, with 15 bases between. This CDR3 is built from 15 residues. DNA of the CDR3: TGCGCCAGCAGCTTGGCCCTGAGGGATGTTCATGGCTACACCTTC. Translating gives CASSLALRDVHGYTF.